One sample yielded the 7 T cell receptor beta chains listed below, sequenced in a study of blood T cell repertoires in COVID-19. TCRdb's table, derived via immunoSEQ multiplex PCR, lists solely in-frame clones and lacks some. The sample includes 250,000 or so clones, approximately 85% of them seen just once. The sequenced material came from PBMCs or T cells enriched from blood (not recorded which). Every receptor here comes from a woman aged 50 to 65 who had recovered from COVID-19.

The chain combines TRBV5-1 with TRBJ1-1; 7 bases line up with TRBD1. Germline CDR1 is SGHRS and CDR2 is YFSETQ. The CDR3 extends over 18 amino acids. V lost 0 bases, J lost 0 bases, and 11 bases stayed unmatched. As DNA, the CDR3 is TGCGCCAGCAGCTTGGGGTCGGCATGGGGACAGCTGAACACTGAAGCTTTCTTT. Its translation is CASSLGSAWGQLNTEAFF.

The V gene is TRBV27, the J gene TRBJ2-1; TRBD2 might be the D (7 bases). V was shortened by 3 bases and J by 7 bases, with 16 bases between the two germline ends. Germline V gives CDR1 MNHEY, CDR2 SMNVEV (reference sequence). CDR3 length: 15 amino acids. CDR3 protein: CASSFKGEGRNEQFF. CDR3 DNA sequence: TGTGCCAGCAGTTTTAAGGGGGAGGGGAGGAATGAGCAGTTCTTC.

The chain is built from TRBV6-1 and TRBJ1-6, with TRBD1 as a possible D gene (5 bases). V shed 0 bases and J shed 10 bases, with 13 bases lying between them. CDR1 and CDR2 from the germline V gene are MNHNS and SASEGT. The CDR3 runs to 15 residues. The CDR3 sequence is CASSEAVAGRSPLHF. In DNA form, the CDR3 reads TGTGCCAGCAGTGAAGCGGTGGCAGGGAGGTCACCCCTCCACTTT.

V and J are TRBV24-1 and TRBJ2-2, with D possibly TRBD1 on 5 matching bases. Between the trimmed V and J ends, which lost 4 bases and 0 bases, there was a span of 5 bases. The CDR3 extends over 14 amino acids. Germline V gene sequence: CDR1 KGHDR, CDR2 SFDVKD. The CDR3 spells CATSDRANTGELFF. The CDR3 nucleotides are TGTGCCACCAGTGACAGGGCGAACACCGGGGAGCTGTTTTTT.

The V call is TRBV19, the J call TRBJ1-2, with 8 bases identical to TRBD1. V dropped 6 bases and J dropped 4; count of bases not matched to a gene: 7. There are 14 residues in the CDR3. Germline assignment: CDR1 LNHDA and CDR2 SQIVND (reference sequence). CDR3 bases: TGTGCCAGTAGAACAGGGGGGACCCCCTATGGCTACACCTTC. This gives the protein CASRTGGTPYGYTF.

CDR3 loop: CSAWERGLGELFF. For the CDR3, the DNA is TGCAGCGCCTGGGAGCGGGGGCTTGGGGAGCTGTTTTTT. The rearrangement uses TRBV29-1 and TRBJ2-2, with 8 nucleotides matching TRBD2. In germline, CDR1 is SQVTM, CDR2 ANQGSEA. The CDR3 spans 13 residues. The ends lost 7 bases at V and 8 bases at J; junction bases unmatched: 9.

This clone was seen a handful of times. The rearrangement uses TRBV7-8 and TRBJ1-3; no firm D call. Germline CDR1 is SGHVS and CDR2 is FQNEAQ. The CDR3 loop spans 13 amino acids. Trimming pared 1 base from V and 7 bases from J, leaving 8 bases between. Written as DNA, the CDR3 is TGTGCCAGCAGCTTAGATGCGCGGAACACCATATATTTT. Encoded protein: CASSLDARNTIYF.